Described below is a single TCR beta chain sequence and its context. Its antigen is currently unknown. The data are from a study of T cell responses to AZD1222 COVID-19 vaccine. Method: immunoSEQ multiplex PCR; TCRdb's copy keeps in-frame clones and lacks some. The data hold 250,000 to 300,000 clones, with about 94% observed a single time. Findings and caveats of the study: Donors were largely white British and mainly female; clonal diversity was possibly underestimated. Spike as a whole was targeted by vaccine-associated CD4 TCRs, dominant at 160-218 and 743-854.

This sample comprised peripheral blood, obtained 28 days after the second AZD1222 dose. The clonotype comes from an adult who received the AZD1222 COVID-19 vaccine.

Written as DNA, the CDR3 is TGTGCCAGCAGCTTAGGGCCCGATCAGCCCCAGCATTTT. This translates into CASSLGPDQPQHF. The V and J genes are TRBV13 and TRBJ1-5; D call uncertain. The V end lost 0 bases, the J end lost 5 bases, and 5 bases lay between the germline ends. The germline V gene encodes CDR1 PRHDT and CDR2 FYEKMQ (reference sequence). The CDR3 length is 13 residues.